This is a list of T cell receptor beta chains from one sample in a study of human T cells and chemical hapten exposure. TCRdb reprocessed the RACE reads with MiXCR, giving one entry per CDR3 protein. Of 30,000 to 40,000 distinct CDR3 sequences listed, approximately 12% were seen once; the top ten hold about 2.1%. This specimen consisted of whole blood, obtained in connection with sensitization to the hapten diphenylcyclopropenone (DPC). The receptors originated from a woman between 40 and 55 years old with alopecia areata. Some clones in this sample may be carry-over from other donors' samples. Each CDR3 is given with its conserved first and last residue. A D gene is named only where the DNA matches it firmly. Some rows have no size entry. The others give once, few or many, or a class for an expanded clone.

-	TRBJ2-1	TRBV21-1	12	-	TGTGCCAGCAGCAAATACCAGGTTGTGCAGTTCTTC	CASSKYQVVQFF
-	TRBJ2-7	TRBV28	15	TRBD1	TGTGCCAGCAGTCCGGCCGGGACAGGGGGCCGGGAGCAGTACTTC	CASSPAGTGGREQYF
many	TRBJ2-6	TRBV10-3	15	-	TGTGCCATCAGTGATTGGGACTCTGGGGCCAACGTCCTGACTTTC	CAISDWDSGANVLTF
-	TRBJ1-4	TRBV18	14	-	TGTGCCAGCTCACCTCGTGGGAGTAATGAAAAACTGTTTTTT	CASSPRGSNEKLFF
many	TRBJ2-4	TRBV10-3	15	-	TGTGCCATCAGTGAGTCAAGTCTAGCCAAAAACATTCAGTACTTC	CAISESSLAKNIQYF
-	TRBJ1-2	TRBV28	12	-	TGTGCCAGCAGTTCGAGACTCTATGGCTACACCTTC	CASSSRLYGYTF
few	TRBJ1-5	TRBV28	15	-	TGTGCCAGCAGTTTACCTACAGGGCCCAATCAGCCCCAGCATTTT	CASSLPTGPNQPQHF
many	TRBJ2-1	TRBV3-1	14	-	TGTGCCAGCAGCCTCAGAGGGTCTCACAATGAGCAGTTCTTC	CASSLRGSHNEQFF
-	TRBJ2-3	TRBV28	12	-	TGTGCCAGCAGTTTGAGGGCGCATACGCAGTATTTT	CASSLRAHTQYF
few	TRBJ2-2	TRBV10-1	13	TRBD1	TGCGCCAGCAGTACAGGGGGCAACGGGGAGCCGTTTTTT	CASSTGGNGEPFF
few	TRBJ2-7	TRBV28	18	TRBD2	TGTGCCAGCAGTTTTCGGGGGCTAGCGGGAGGGCCGGGTTACGAGCAGTACTTC	CASSFRGLAGGPGYEQYF
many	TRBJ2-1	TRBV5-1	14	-	TGCGCCAGCAGCCCAAATTCCGGGTCAGAGACGCAGTTCTTC	CASSPNSGSETQFF
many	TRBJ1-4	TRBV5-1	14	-	TGCGCCAGCAGCTCCGACACGGATAATGAAAAACTGTTTTTT	CASSSDTDNEKLFF
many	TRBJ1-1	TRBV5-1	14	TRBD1	TGCGCCAGCAGCCAGGGACAGGTGAACACTGAAGCTTTCTTT	CASSQGQVNTEAFF
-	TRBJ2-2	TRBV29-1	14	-	TGCAGCGTTGTCTATGGCAGGGTCACCGGGGAGCTGTTTTTT	CSVVYGRVTGELFF
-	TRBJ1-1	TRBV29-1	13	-	TGCAGCGTTTTCAGGGCCTCGAACACTGAAGCTTTCTTT	CSVFRASNTEAFF